This TCR beta chain is from a study of regulatory T cells in long-lasting Graves disease. On the study more broadly: Persistent cases were those of Graves' disease that involved over 5 years of antithyroid drugs with positive TSH receptor antibodies.

Stated time point: persistent/refractory GD, antithyroid drugs over 5 years with positive TRAb. PBMC RNA served as the TCR library source. Arm-PCR of CDR3 regions and iRepertoire HTBI primers were used to build TCR beta libraries. TCRdb processed the multiplex PCR reads anew with MiXCR; each CDR3 protein has one entry. Here the sample spans a few hundred thousand distinct CDR3 sequences, about a fifth being singletons. Note on this clonotype: Just one base apart from a much larger clone, this may be a read error.

The CDR3 contains 14 residues. Germline lookup yields CDR1 MDHEN and CDR2 SYDVKM. The sequence derives from a female donor with Graves disease. The chain uses TRBV28 and TRBJ1-2, with 7 bases lining up with TRBD1. The sample here was peripheral blood mononuclear cells (PBMCs), taken when the disease was refractory, from a patient treated with antithyroid drugs. The CDR3 DNA is TGTGCCGGCAGAACCGGGACAGAAAACTATGGCTACACCTTC. Its protein product is CAGRTGTENYGYTF.